Following are 9 T cell receptor beta chains from one sample sequenced in a study of tumor-infiltrating lymphocytes in oesophageal squamous cell carcinoma (TCRdb year 2016). Libraries were prepared through PCR. Sequencer: Illumina HiSeq 2000. Using fastp trimming at Q25 and MiXCR clonotype assembly, TCRdb reanalyzed the public sequencing data and kept in-frame beta chains. Rows with a matching CDR3 protein are joined into one entry that keeps the most common DNA and genes. Across this sample there are about 12,000 distinct CDR3 sequences, with roughly half seen only once. The top ten clones comprise about 15% of the sample. Input material: normal esophageal tissue next to the tumor. The source of these receptors is a male donor with esophageal squamous cell carcinoma.

CDR3 amino acids: CASSLANFLDTQFF. The CDR3 bases are TGTGCCAGCAGCTTAGCGAATTTTTTGGATACGCAGTTCTTC. The chain recombines TRBV7-6 with TRBJ2-1, with D unclear. The germline V gene has CDR1 SGHVS and CDR2 FNYEAQ. The CDR3 contains 14 residues. The V end was cut by 0 bases, the J end by 12 bases, with 15 bases between.

Judged by abundance, this clonotype is medium-sized (0.01 to 0.1%). This chain links TRBV7-2 with TRBJ2-1, with 8 bases aligning to TRBD2. Losses at the gene ends were 3 bases for V and 6 bases for J; bases not matched to a gene: 7. CDR3 length: 15 residues. Germline V gene lookup returns CDR1 SGHTA and CDR2 FQGNSA. The CDR3 bases are TGTGCCAGCAGCTTCGGGGGGGCGCGGGGCAATGAGCAGTTCTTC. Its protein is CASSFGGARGNEQFF.

The chain couples TRBV9 to TRBJ1-6; unclear D gene. Germline V CDR1 and CDR2: SGDLS, YYNGEE. Trimming cost V 2 bases and J 9 bases, with 6 bases left between them. CDR3 length equals 12 residues. CDR3: CASSVFRSPLHF. The CDR3 DNA is TGTGCCAGCAGCGTTTTTCGTTCACCCCTCCACTTT.

V and J are TRBV3-1 and TRBJ2-7; D is perhaps TRBD1 or TRBD2 (5 bases each). TRBJ2-1 explains the end of the DNA better; the J call may be wrong. This CDR3 is built from 11 residues. The germline gives CDR1 LGHDT, CDR2 YNNKEL (reference sequence). Here the CDR3 DNA reads TGTGCCAGCAGCGGGGGATGGGAGCAGTTCTTC. Its protein product is CASSGGWEQFF.

In regard to this clonotype: A single base separates this from a much larger clone, so it may be a read error. The V gene is TRBV10-2, the J gene TRBJ2-5, with a possible D match to TRBD2 (6 bases). TRBJ2-1 matches the DNA end more closely, so the J call is doubtful. This CDR3 contains 14 residues. Germline V gene sequence: CDR1 WSHSY, CDR2 SAAADI. The chain's CDR3 is CASRSGHSTYEQFF. CDR3 in DNA: TGCGCCAGCAGGAGCGGGCATTCAACCTACGAGCAGTTCTTC.

V usage is TRBV6-8 and J usage is TRBJ2-2; 8 positions match TRBD1. Germline trimming cut 5 bases from V and 5 bases from J; bases unmatched to any gene: 7. The CDR3 is 15 residues long. The germline gives CDR1 MNHGY, CDR2 SAAAGT. The CDR3 reads CASSRDRGWTGELFF. The CDR3 DNA reads as TGTGCCAGCAGTCGAGACAGGGGATGGACCGGGGAGCTGTTTTTT.

CDR3 sequence reads: CASSRDRGTYEQYF. Written as DNA, the CDR3 is TGTGCCAGCTCTCGGGACAGGGGGACCTACGAGCAGTACTTC. This rearrangement joins TRBV6-1 to TRBJ2-5; 11 bases are a match to TRBD1. The J call could be wrong; TRBJ2-7 is a better fit for the DNA end. The CDR3 consists of 14 residues. Germline V lookup: CDR1 MNHNS, CDR2 SASEGT.

Sample share makes this clonotype medium-sized (0.01 to 0.1%). The chain links TRBV7-2 to TRBJ1-5, with D unresolved. Per the germline V gene, CDR1 is SGHTA and CDR2 is FQGNSA. Trimming shortened V by 5 bases and J by 5 bases, and 10 bases separated the two germline ends. The CDR3 contains 13 residues. The CDR3 protein is CASSPDVHQPQHF. In DNA, the CDR3 is TGTGCCAGCAGCCCAGACGTGCATCAGCCCCAGCATTTT.

The V gene is TRBV5-6, the J gene TRBJ2-1; D might be TRBD1 or TRBD2, each matching 5 bases. The J call is doubtful: the DNA matches TRBJ2-7 better. CDR3 length equals 14 residues. CDR1 and CDR2 (germline): SGHDT, YYEEEE. CDR3 nucleotides: TGTGCCAGCAGCCAGACTGGGACGAGCTACGAGCAGTACTTC. This gives the protein CASSQTGTSYEQYF.